This entry features one TCR beta chain sequence. What antigen it recognizes has not been identified. Base qualities are missing; no much larger clone stands one base away. The source of the sample is a study of blood T cell repertoires in COVID-19 (dated by TCRdb to 2019 to 2021). Turning to the overall study: Collaborator samples came from the United States, Italy and Spain and covered acute and convalescent phases of COVID-19. The dataset comprised deeply sampled blood TCRbeta repertoires from subjects exposed to, actively infected with, or recovered from COVID-19. Where available, HLA class I and class II types were obtained from metadata supplied by the sample provider rather than from assay-based typing. Samples came from the ongoing ImmuneRACE study (first 160 participants) plus 1,254 subjects from 6 global collaborators. A freely available public database, intended as a resource for researchers studying the immune response to SARS-CoV-2, is where the repertoires were released. The prospective study material was composed of cDNA or gDNA derived from T cells, B-cell-depleted T cells, or PBMCs. Sample metadata almost always included a de-identified subject ID, COVID-19 status, age in years and sex. General findings and caveats noted by the study authors: How much clinical and demographic metadata was included differed by source and by participant, and the metadata was provided uncurated.

Another Seattle source contributed samples from volunteer blood donors who had recovered from COVID-19. Each collaborating institution followed its own protocols to collect whole blood in K2EDTA tubes. For TCRbeta analysis, collaborators shipped samples as frozen whole blood, isolated PBMCs, or DNA extracted from either of those sample types. The germline ends are 8 bases apart after V is trimmed by 1 base and J by 2 bases. From the germline V gene, CDR1 is LGHNA and CDR2 is YNFKEQ. The CDR3 sequence holds 14 residues, the cysteine and phenylalanine included. CDR3 DNA is the only sequence kept; it has 42 bases, read in frame from the first base. TCRbeta CDR3 regions were amplified from genomic DNA by means of the immunoSEQ Assay, a bias-controlled multiplex PCR. In the original analysis: Nucleated cell counts per sample were estimated from amplification of reference gene primers within the assay. To quantify the absolute abundance of each unique TCRbeta CDR3 rearrangement, sequence reads were collapsed and filtered. For each sample, productive Simpson clonality was calculated as the square root of Simpson's diversity index over productive rearrangements. TCRdb retrieved this table from immuneACCESS and kept in-frame rearrangements only. Not all clones are present; in checked studies, unresolved V genes account for under half, and no reason is known for the remainder. D and trimming were read from the DNA, whereas the V and J calls and clone size are those reported in that table. In all, the sample holds a few hundred thousand clones, and about 87% of those were seen once. The ten largest account for approximately 7.2% of the sample.

The sequence came from a woman in her twenties or thirties who had recovered from COVID-19. Recombination connected TRBV4-2 to TRBJ2-5; there is no confident call for the D gene. The sequenced sample was peripheral blood. The DNA sequence follows: TGTGCCAGCAGCCAAGCGGTCTTACAAGAGACCCAGTACTTC. Translated, this is CASSQAVLQETQYF.